What follows are 26 T cell receptor beta chains derived from one specimen sequenced in a study of CD8+ T cells in alopecia areata. Sequencing used cDNA as its template, made by extracting RNA and reverse transcribing it. Clones were sequenced by immunoSEQ multiplex PCR, and TCRdb holds only the in-frame ones, with some missing. This sample yields around 140,000 clones, of which approximately 90% are seen a single time; around 13% belongs to the top ten. Treatment in this sample: oral pan-JAK inhibitor, 5-10 mg twice daily. The sequences come from CD8+ T cells sorted from blood, collected at week 4, from a patient treated with tofacitinib. The source of these receptors is a human donor with alopecia areata.

The table lists this clone with a count of one. The chain combines TRBV5-1 with TRBJ2-1; the match to TRBD1 covers 9 bases. In germline, CDR1 is SGHRS, CDR2 YFSETQ. The CDR3 extends over 15 amino acids. V was pared by 6 bases and J by 9 bases, with 13 bases of the junction left unmatched. The CDR3 sequence: CASTDRDRDFSEQFF. Here the CDR3 DNA reads TGCGCCAGCACCGACCGGGACAGGGATTTCAGTGAGCAGTTCTTC.

The chain combines TRBV4-1 with TRBJ1-2; no definite D call. CDR3 size: 13 residues. Germline V gene lookup returns CDR1 MGHRA and CDR2 YSYEKL. V was cut by 0 bases and J by 5 bases, with 7 bases left in between. CDR3 in DNA: TGCGCCAGCAGCCAAGATTCCGGTTATGGCTACACCTTC. Its translation is CASSQDSGYGYTF.

This clone was seen only a few times. This rearrangement joins TRBV29-1 to TRBJ2-5; D is ambiguous. Trimming removed 6 bases from V and 2 bases from J, with 10 bases in between. The CDR3 is made up of 12 amino acids. Germline assignment: CDR1 SQVTM and CDR2 ANQGSEA. CDR3 nucleotide sequence: TGCAGCGTGCCTACAGCTCAAGAGACCCAGTACTTC. Its translation: CSVPTAQETQYF.

The DNA of the CDR3 is TGCGCCAGCAGCCAAGATCGAGGCGGGGCCTACGAGCAGTACTTC. This gives the protein CASSQDRGGAYEQYF. The chain links TRBV4-1 to TRBJ2-7; TRBD2 is a possible D gene (6 bases). The CDR3 extends over 15 amino acids. Deletions cut 0 bases from V and 2 bases from J, with 11 bases between. Germline V gene data show CDR1 as MGHRA and CDR2 as YSYEKL.

This rearrangement joins TRBV6-1 to TRBJ2-1; 7 nucleotides align to TRBD2. V lost 4 bases and J lost 2; bases outside the gene matches: 11. Germline V CDR1 and CDR2: MNHNS, SASEGT. CDR3 length equals 17 residues. The CDR3 here is CASSGWGIGRPYNEQFF. The CDR3 nucleotides read TGTGCCAGCAGTGGATGGGGTATCGGGAGGCCCTACAATGAGCAGTTCTTC.

This rearrangement joins TRBV5-6 to TRBJ2-7; D gene unclear. Germline CDR1 reads SGHDT; CDR2 reads YYEEEE. V lost 4 bases and J lost 2, with 16 bases in between. CDR3 length: 15 amino acids. In DNA form, the CDR3 reads TGTGCCAGCAGCCCCCCCGTCGAGCCTGCCTACGAGCAGTACTTC. Translated: CASSPPVEPAYEQYF.

This clone was counted a single time. The chain joins TRBV29-1 to TRBJ2-3; the D gene is possibly TRBD2 (5 bases). CDR1 is SQVTM, CDR2 ANQGSEA, per germline. The CDR3 is 13 residues long. V lost 7 bases to trimming and J lost 3 bases, with 14 bases between them. The CDR3 sequence is CSGAPPGTDTQYF. The CDR3 DNA is TGCAGCGGGGCCCCCCCGGGGACAGATACGCAGTATTTT.

The V call is TRBV6-5, the J call TRBJ2-7, with 8 nucleotides matching TRBD2. Trimming took 4 bases from V and 4 from J; bases not matched to a gene: 6. CDR3 size: 14 residues. CDR1 and CDR2 (germline): MNHEY, SVGAGI. The CDR3 region is CASSWTSSAYEQYF. In DNA, the CDR3 is TGTGCCAGCAGTTGGACTAGCTCGGCATACGAGCAGTACTTC.

The gene calls are TRBV29-1 and TRBJ1-1; weak D call: TRBD1 (6 bases). V dropped 7 bases and J dropped 3 bases, with 18 bases sitting between them. Per the germline V gene, CDR1 is SQVTM and CDR2 is ANQGSEA. This CDR3 is built from 14 residues. DNA of the CDR3: TGCAGCGCCTGGGACCGGGGGCGGGACACTGAAGCTTTCTTT. Translation: CSAWDRGRDTEAFF.

The V and J genes are TRBV4-1 and TRBJ1-1; possibly TRBD1 for D (5 bases). Germline values: CDR1 MGHRA, CDR2 YSYEKL. V lost 3 bases, J lost 1 base, and 9 bases lay in between. This CDR3 has 14 residues. CDR3 protein: CASSQGGGNTEAFF. CDR3 DNA: TGCGCCAGCAGCCAGGGCGGGGGGAACACTGAAGCTTTCTTT.

The chain uses TRBV11-2 and TRBJ2-7; TRBD1 is a possible D gene (6 bases). This CDR3 has 15 amino acids. Deletions cut 5 bases from V and 3 bases from J, with 17 bases between. Germline lookup yields CDR1 SGHAT and CDR2 FQNNGV. As DNA, the CDR3 is TGTGCCAGCAGCCCCTTAGGAACAGGGATCTACGAGCAGTACTTC. Translating gives CASSPLGTGIYEQYF.

The V gene is TRBV7-9, the J gene TRBJ1-1; no firm D call. The V end was cut by 2 bases, the J end by 5 bases, with 9 bases between. Germline V gene sequence: CDR1 SEHNR, CDR2 FQNEAQ (reference sequence). CDR3 length: 13 amino acids. CDR3 region: CASSLNEGTEAFF. CDR3 sequence (DNA): TGTGCCAGCAGCTTAAACGAGGGTACTGAAGCTTTCTTT.

The rearrangement uses TRBV7-6 and TRBJ2-1; D gene unclear. This CDR3 region has 13 residues. Deletions cut 5 bases from V and 4 bases from J, with 9 bases between. Germline CDR1 reads SGHVS; CDR2 reads FNYEAQ. Here the CDR3 reads CASSPDPYNEQFF. The CDR3 DNA is TGTGCCAGCAGCCCAGACCCTTACAATGAGCAGTTCTTC.

The chain recombines TRBV9 with TRBJ2-7; 8 bases line up with TRBD2. CDR3 length: 14 amino acids. J lost 5 bases, V lost 4 bases, and 8 bases had no gene match. In germline, CDR1 is SGDLS, CDR2 YYNGEE. CDR3 sequence (DNA): TGTGCCAGCAGCCCCGGGGGGGGCAGAAACGAGCAGTACTTC. It encodes CASSPGGGRNEQYF.

V gene TRBV7-9 combines with J gene TRBJ2-1; 10 bases are a match to TRBD2. This CDR3 region has 15 residues. The germline V gene encodes CDR1 SEHNR and CDR2 FQNEAQ (reference sequence). V gave up 5 bases and J gave up 3 bases; unmatched junction bases: 4. The CDR3 is CASSPEREGYNEQFF. The CDR3 coding sequence is TGTGCCAGCAGCCCGGAGCGGGAGGGCTACAATGAGCAGTTCTTC.

As concerns this clone: The CDR3 end shows no conserved phenylalanine or tryptophan, and so a read error is likely. The DNA is omitted, as the CDR3 cannot be located on it reliably, and the CDR3 follows TCRdb's listing. The genes are TRBV1 and TRBJ2-7; no DNA check was done on the table's D call, TRBD2. TRBV1 is a recognized pseudogene. The length of the CDR3 is 14 amino acids, counting both ends. CDR3: CTSSQHAGTSGLLL.

This clone has only a few counts. This chain connects TRBV4-1 to TRBJ1-5; no firm D call. This CDR3 has 13 amino acids. Germline V CDR1 and CDR2: MGHRA, YSYEKL. V lost 2 bases to trimming and J lost 4 bases, with 6 bases between them. CDR3: CASSQQDNQPQHF. Written as DNA, the CDR3 is TGCGCCAGCAGCCAACAGGATAATCAGCCCCAGCATTTT.

The chain links TRBV7-6 to TRBJ2-3; D call uncertain. With 5 bases removed from V and 5 bases from J, the gap between germline ends came to 8 bases. The CDR3 contains 12 residues. Per the germline V gene, CDR1 is SGHVS and CDR2 is FNYEAQ. The CDR3 sequence is CASSISEDTQYF. The CDR3 nucleotides are TGTGCCAGCAGCATCAGCGAAGATACGCAGTATTTT.

The rearrangement links TRBV9 to TRBJ2-4, with 7 bases that match TRBD1. Germline values: CDR1 SGDLS, CDR2 YYNGEE. CDR3 size: 14 residues. Trimming removed 4 bases from V and 3 bases from J; junction bases left unmatched: 4. The CDR3 spells CASSSRTGKNIQYF. The DNA of the CDR3 is TGTGCCAGCAGCTCCCGGACAGGCAAAAACATTCAGTACTTC.

A single count supports this clone. This rearrangement joins TRBV2 to TRBJ2-7, with D hard to call. Germline CDR1 SNHLY, CDR2 FYNNEI. V lost 2 bases and J 4 bases, leaving 9 bases between the germline ends. The CDR3 runs 13 residues. The chain's CDR3 is CASSESSMYEQYF. For the CDR3, the DNA is TGTGCCAGCAGTGAATCTTCCATGTACGAGCAGTACTTC.

The CDR3 DNA reads TGTGCCAGCAGTGACGGAATCGGCGAGGGCAATCAGCCCCAGCATTTT. Translating gives CASSDGIGEGNQPQHF. This chain connects TRBV27 to TRBJ1-5, with no clear D. The CDR3 contains 16 residues. Germline values: CDR1 MNHEY, CDR2 SMNVEV (reference sequence). With 5 bases removed from V and 2 bases from J, the gap between germline ends came to 16 bases.

The chain is built from TRBV5-4 and TRBJ2-2; D gene uncertain. The germline V gene has CDR1 SGHNT and CDR2 YYREEE (reference sequence). Trimming took 4 bases from V and 3 from J, leaving 10 bases between them. The CDR3 sequence is 14 residues long. The CDR3 DNA reads TGTGCCAGCAGCCATAGAGTTGACACCGGGGAGCTGTTTTTT. Translated: CASSHRVDTGELFF. Full variable domain (outside the CDR3, taken from reference TRBV5-4 and TRBJ2-2): ETGVTQSPTHLIKTRGQQVTLRCSSQSGHNTVSWYQQALGQGPQFIFQYYREEENGRGNFPPRFSGLQFPNYSSELNVNALELDDSALYLCASSHRVDTGELFFGEGSRLTVL.

The rearrangement joins TRBV5-4 to TRBJ2-3; TRBD1 might be the D (6 bases). The CDR3 consists of 16 residues. Deletions cut 4 bases from V and 4 bases from J, with 19 bases between. Germline CDR1 and CDR2: SGHNT and YYREEE (reference sequence). Here the CDR3 DNA reads TGTGCCAGCAGCGGGTCGACAGGTCCGGGTGCAGATACGCAGTATTTT. It encodes CASSGSTGPGADTQYF. Supplemented by reference TRBV5-4 and TRBJ2-3, the full variable domain reads ETGVTQSPTHLIKTRGQQVTLRCSSQSGHNTVSWYQQALGQGPQFIFQYYREEENGRGNFPPRFSGLQFPNYSSELNVNALELDDSALYLCASSGSTGPGADTQYFGPGTRLTVL.

The chain recombines TRBV7-8 with TRBJ2-7, with D perhaps TRBD1 or TRBD2 (5 bases each). The CDR3 totals 13 residues. Trimming removed 3 bases at V and 4 bases at J, with 10 bases between. Germline-derived CDR1 and CDR2 are SGHVS and FQNEAQ. DNA of the CDR3: TGTGCCAGCAGCTTTGGGGGTCATTACGAGCAGTACTTC. This codes for CASSFGGHYEQYF.

The chain combines TRBV7-9 with TRBJ2-2; D unclear. Trimming stripped 5 bases from V and 5 bases from J, with 9 bases between. The length of the CDR3 is 13 residues. Germline V gives CDR1 SEHNR, CDR2 FQNEAQ (reference sequence). The CDR3 nucleotides are TGTGCCAGCAGCCCAGAGAGAACCGGGGAGCTGTTTTTT. Protein product: CASSPERTGELFF.

This chain links TRBV4-1 with TRBJ2-1; tentatively, D is TRBD2 (5 bases). The V gene lost 3 bases and the J gene lost 5 bases, with 11 bases spanning the gap. This CDR3 is built from 14 residues. Germline CDR1 is MGHRA and CDR2 is YSYEKL. Written as DNA, the CDR3 is TGCGCCAGCAGCCATCCTGCGGGTGACAATGAGCAGTTCTTC. It is translated as CASSHPAGDNEQFF.